The 21 T cell receptor beta chains below come from one sample, sequenced in a study of Ad26.COV2.S vaccination and SARS-CoV-2 variants. Treatment defined: around 19 received Ad26.COV2.S at low or high dose, single or two shots; 5 received placebo; per-sample allocation not given. Day 63 following the first vaccine or placebo injection was when the samples were taken. Profiled with immunoSEQ multiplex PCR; TCRdb holds only in-frame clones, not every one. The data hold about 320,000 clones, with more than 70% observed a single time. Sequenced material: peripheral blood, taken in a trial of Ad26.COV2.S vaccine versus placebo. These receptors originate from a person aged 18-65 years who received the Ad26.COV2.S COVID-19 vaccine or a placebo.

The chain joins TRBV18 to TRBJ2-1, with 14 nucleotides matching TRBD2. Germline CDR1 reads KGHSH; CDR2 reads LQKENI. The CDR3 contains 16 residues. The J segment lost 9 bases and the V segment lost 3 bases, leaving 7 bases of the junction unmatched. The CDR3 DNA follows: TGTGCCAGCTCACCTATGACTAGCGGGGGGGCCGGTGAGCAGTTCTTC. This encodes CASSPMTSGGAGEQFF.

The chain is built from TRBV10-3 and TRBJ1-2; 11 nucleotides align to TRBD1. CDR3 length: 15 amino acids. Germline V gene sequence: CDR1 ENHRY, CDR2 SYGVKD. V was clipped by 2 bases and J by 3 bases; unmatched bases: 2. Written as DNA, the CDR3 is TGTGCCATCAGTGAGGGGACAGGGGGTTACTATGGCTACACCTTC. This sequence encodes CAISEGTGGYYGYTF.

This sequence joins TRBV3-1 (or the pseudogene TRBV3-2) and TRBJ2-5; D is perhaps TRBD1 (6 bases). CDR3 length: 15 residues. The germline V gene encodes CDR1 LGHDT and CDR2 YNNKEL (reference sequence). V lost 4 bases to trimming and J lost 1 base, with 13 bases between them. Written as DNA, the CDR3 is TGTGCCAGCAGCCTAGGGTGGACAGTCCAAGAGACCCAGTACTTC. Protein sequence: CASSLGWTVQETQYF.

The chain is built from TRBV4-1 and TRBJ1-2; weak D call: TRBD1 (5 bases). Trimming stripped 1 base from V and 3 bases from J, with 12 bases between. Per the germline V gene, CDR1 is MGHRA and CDR2 is YSYEKL. This CDR3 is built from 15 residues. CDR3 residues: CASSQVRGVYYGYTF. DNA of the CDR3: TGCGCCAGCAGCCAAGTTCGGGGGGTATACTATGGCTACACCTTC.

The V and J genes are TRBV3-1 (or the pseudogene TRBV3-2) and TRBJ2-1; 14 nucleotides align to TRBD2. With 4 bases clipped from V and 7 bases from J, the junction kept 3 bases outside the gene matches. From germline, CDR1 is LGHDT and CDR2 YNNKEL (reference sequence). The CDR3 has 15 amino acids. In DNA form, the CDR3 reads TGTGCCAGCAGCCGTGGGACTAGCGGGGGTAATGAGCAGTTCTTC. As protein: CASSRGTSGGNEQFF.

This clone is a singleton in its sample. The genes are TRBV6-1 and TRBJ2-1; D may be TRBD1 or TRBD2 (5 bases each). The CDR3 sequence is 14 residues long. V was cut by 2 bases and J by 7 bases, with 12 bases left in between. Germline CDR1 reads MNHNS; CDR2 reads SASEGT. The CDR3 DNA sequence: TGTGCCAGCAGTGAAAAGGATGAGGGGAATGAGCAGTTCTTC. This codes for CASSEKDEGNEQFF.

This CDR3 is CASSAGLAGSTDTQYF. CDR3 coding DNA: TGTGCCAGCAGCGCTGGACTAGCGGGTAGCACAGATACGCAGTATTTT. J is TRBJ2-3 and V is TRBV9; 11 nucleotides align to TRBD2. The ends lost 3 bases at V and 0 bases at J; junction bases unmatched: 3. There are 16 residues in the CDR3. Germline V lookup: CDR1 SGDLS, CDR2 YYNGEE.

The gene calls are TRBV9 and TRBJ1-1, with D hard to call. CDR1 is SGDLS, CDR2 YYNGEE, per germline. The V and J ends lost 3 bases and 10 bases respectively, with 22 bases between them. CDR3 size: 15 residues. CDR3 protein: CASSAGGWGDPGAFF. The CDR3 bases are TGTGCCAGCAGCGCCGGAGGATGGGGAGATCCAGGAGCTTTCTTT.

This clone was counted once. The rearrangement links TRBV9 to TRBJ2-2, with D uncertain. The CDR3 consists of 17 residues. Trimming stripped 3 bases from V and 5 bases from J, with 20 bases between. The germline V gene has CDR1 SGDLS and CDR2 YYNGEE. The CDR3 spells CASSARAPSHGTGELFF. Here the CDR3 DNA reads TGTGCCAGCAGCGCCCGGGCCCCCTCCCACGGGACCGGGGAGCTGTTTTTT.

This sequence joins TRBV4-3 and TRBJ1-2; D perhaps matches TRBD1 (5 bases). Trimming took off 3 bases at V and 4 bases at J, with 12 bases between the two ends. This CDR3 is built from 14 residues. Looked up from germline, CDR1 is LGHNA and CDR2 is YSLEER. The CDR3 coding sequence is TGCGCCAGCAGCCATGGCCGGGACTCCTATGGCTACACCTTC. The encoded protein is CASSHGRDSYGYTF.

The chain carries TRBV19 and TRBJ1-1; no clear D. The CDR3 is 15 amino acids. Trimming pared 1 base from V and 0 bases from J, leaving 9 bases between. Germline V gene sequence: CDR1 LNHDA, CDR2 SQIVND (reference sequence). CDR3 amino acids: CASSIVGTLNTEAFF. In DNA, the CDR3 is TGTGCCAGTAGTATAGTCGGCACCTTGAACACTGAAGCTTTCTTT. Filled out from reference TRBV19 and TRBJ1-1, the complete variable domain reads DGGITQSPKYLFRKEGQNVTLSCEQNLNHDAMYWYRQDPGQGLRLIYYSQIVNDFQKGDIAEGYSVSREKKESFPLTVTSAQKNPTAFYLCASSIVGTLNTEAFFGQGTRLTVV.

The chain links TRBV7-3 to TRBJ2-7, with 8 positions matching TRBD2. The trim removed 4 bases at V and 3 bases at J, leaving 5 bases unmatched. This CDR3 comprises 14 residues. Germline V gives CDR1 SGHTA, CDR2 FQGTGA. CDR3 sequence reads: CASSSGTSGYEQYF. Written as DNA, the CDR3 is TGTGCCAGCAGCTCGGGAACTAGCGGCTACGAGCAGTACTTC.

The chain joins TRBV18 to TRBJ1-4, with 7 bases lining up with TRBD1. Unmatched junction bases numbered 9, after V lost 3 bases and J lost 8 bases. The CDR3 runs 15 residues. CDR1 KGHSH and CDR2 LQKENI come from the germline V gene. CDR3 DNA: TGTGCCAGCTCACCGTCTGAGGGGGCTGGGGAAAAACTGTTTTTT. Amino acid sequence: CASSPSEGAGEKLFF.

This clone was counted once. The chain combines TRBV4-3 with TRBJ1-6; D is unclear. Germline V lookup: CDR1 LGHNA, CDR2 YSLEER. The V end lost 0 bases, the J end lost 7 bases, and 16 bases lay between the germline ends. This CDR3 is 17 amino acids long. CDR3 in amino acids: CASSQDGSRLGNSPLHF. The CDR3 DNA is TGCGCCAGCAGCCAAGATGGGTCGAGGTTAGGGAATTCACCCCTCCACTTT.

The CDR3 DNA reads TGTGCCAGCAGTGAATGGGGTGCAGGCACAGATACGCAGTATTTT. Its protein is CASSEWGAGTDTQYF. The rearrangement links TRBV25-1 to TRBJ2-3, with unresolved D. This CDR3 comprises 15 residues. Between the trimmed V and J ends, which lost 1 base and 1 base, there was a span of 9 bases. Germline V gives CDR1 MGHDK, CDR2 SYGVNS.

The chain uses TRBV30 and TRBJ2-7; D perhaps matches TRBD1 (6 bases). Trimming pared 4 bases from V and 0 bases from J, leaving 7 bases between. The CDR3 covers 12 residues. Germline V gives CDR1 GTSNPN, CDR2 SVGIG (reference sequence). The CDR3 is CAWNRDSYEQYF. As DNA, the CDR3 is TGTGCCTGGAACAGGGACTCCTACGAGCAGTACTTC.

This clone was seen only a few times. The DNA of the CDR3 is TGTGCCAGCAGCCAAGCTTTCGACAGACCTGGCTACACCTTC. It yields the protein CASSQAFDRPGYTF. The chain carries TRBV4-2 and TRBJ1-2; D is possibly TRBD1 (5 bases). Germline-derived CDR1 and CDR2 are LGHNA and YNFKEQ. CDR3 length: 14 amino acids. V dropped 1 base and J dropped 7 bases, with 13 bases sitting between them.

The chain is built from TRBV3-1 (or the pseudogene TRBV3-2) and TRBJ1-2, with D unclear. This CDR3 has 11 amino acids. The ends were cut back, 1 base at V and 6 bases at J, with 3 bases in the middle. Germline-derived CDR1 and CDR2 are LGHDT and YNNKEL (reference sequence). CDR3 protein: CASSQGHGYTF. CDR3 nucleotides: TGTGCCAGCAGCCAAGGACATGGCTACACCTTC.

This clone was picked up a small number of times. V is TRBV7-6 and J is TRBJ1-2; D is uncertain. Trimming pared 4 bases from V and 4 bases from J, leaving 10 bases between. The length of the CDR3 is 13 residues. CDR1 SGHVS and CDR2 FNYEAQ come from the germline V gene. As DNA, the CDR3 is TGTGCCAGCAGCTCTCCGGGCTCCTATGGCTACACCTTC. It is translated as CASSSPGSYGYTF.

This clone was observed once. The genes are TRBV6-1 and TRBJ1-2; weak D call: TRBD1 (5 bases). The CDR3 runs to 17 residues. CDR1 is MNHNS, CDR2 SASEGT, per germline. V was shortened by 0 bases and J by 4 bases, with 18 bases between the two germline ends. Here the CDR3 reads CASSEALLGGGGYGYTF. DNA for the CDR3: TGTGCCAGCAGTGAAGCGCTTCTTGGGGGTGGGGGCTATGGCTACACCTTC.

The rearrangement links TRBV5-6 to TRBJ2-3; D unclear. Trimming took 4 bases from V and 1 from J, leaving 13 bases between them. CDR1 and CDR2 from the germline V gene are SGHDT and YYEEEE. This CDR3 spans 15 amino acids. This CDR3 is CASSPLLLGTDTQYF. The CDR3 region has the DNA TGTGCCAGCAGCCCCCTCCTCCTTGGCACAGATACGCAGTATTTT.